The present T cell receptor beta chain was sequenced within a study of T cell repertoires in cytomegalovirus infection. The length of the CDR3 is 17 residues. After removal of 4 bases from V and 1 base from J, the junction contained 7 bases not matched to a gene. Germline V CDR1 and CDR2: SGHTA, FQGTGA. Study outcomes and limitations: The ex vivo response was dominated by HLA-C-restricted CMV-specific TCR beta clonotypes.

This clonotype has ten or more counts. The antigen is not known. TCRdb itself ran the reads through MiXCR, one entry per CDR3 protein. This sample has about 890,000 distinct CDR3 sequences; about a third occur once, and the top ten carry roughly 13%. This sequence was found in a human donor in good health (CMV status not recorded). Some clones in this sample may be carry-over from other donors' samples. The J gene is TRBJ1-1, the V gene TRBV7-3; TRBD1 agrees at 12 bases. The material sequenced was cultured CD8+ T cells from PBMCs, taken from culture after CMV antigen stimulation. The CDR3 sequence is CASSSPGQGAQNTEAFF. The CDR3 DNA is TGTGCCAGCAGCTCGCCGGGACAGGGGGCCCAGAACACTGAAGCTTTCTTT.